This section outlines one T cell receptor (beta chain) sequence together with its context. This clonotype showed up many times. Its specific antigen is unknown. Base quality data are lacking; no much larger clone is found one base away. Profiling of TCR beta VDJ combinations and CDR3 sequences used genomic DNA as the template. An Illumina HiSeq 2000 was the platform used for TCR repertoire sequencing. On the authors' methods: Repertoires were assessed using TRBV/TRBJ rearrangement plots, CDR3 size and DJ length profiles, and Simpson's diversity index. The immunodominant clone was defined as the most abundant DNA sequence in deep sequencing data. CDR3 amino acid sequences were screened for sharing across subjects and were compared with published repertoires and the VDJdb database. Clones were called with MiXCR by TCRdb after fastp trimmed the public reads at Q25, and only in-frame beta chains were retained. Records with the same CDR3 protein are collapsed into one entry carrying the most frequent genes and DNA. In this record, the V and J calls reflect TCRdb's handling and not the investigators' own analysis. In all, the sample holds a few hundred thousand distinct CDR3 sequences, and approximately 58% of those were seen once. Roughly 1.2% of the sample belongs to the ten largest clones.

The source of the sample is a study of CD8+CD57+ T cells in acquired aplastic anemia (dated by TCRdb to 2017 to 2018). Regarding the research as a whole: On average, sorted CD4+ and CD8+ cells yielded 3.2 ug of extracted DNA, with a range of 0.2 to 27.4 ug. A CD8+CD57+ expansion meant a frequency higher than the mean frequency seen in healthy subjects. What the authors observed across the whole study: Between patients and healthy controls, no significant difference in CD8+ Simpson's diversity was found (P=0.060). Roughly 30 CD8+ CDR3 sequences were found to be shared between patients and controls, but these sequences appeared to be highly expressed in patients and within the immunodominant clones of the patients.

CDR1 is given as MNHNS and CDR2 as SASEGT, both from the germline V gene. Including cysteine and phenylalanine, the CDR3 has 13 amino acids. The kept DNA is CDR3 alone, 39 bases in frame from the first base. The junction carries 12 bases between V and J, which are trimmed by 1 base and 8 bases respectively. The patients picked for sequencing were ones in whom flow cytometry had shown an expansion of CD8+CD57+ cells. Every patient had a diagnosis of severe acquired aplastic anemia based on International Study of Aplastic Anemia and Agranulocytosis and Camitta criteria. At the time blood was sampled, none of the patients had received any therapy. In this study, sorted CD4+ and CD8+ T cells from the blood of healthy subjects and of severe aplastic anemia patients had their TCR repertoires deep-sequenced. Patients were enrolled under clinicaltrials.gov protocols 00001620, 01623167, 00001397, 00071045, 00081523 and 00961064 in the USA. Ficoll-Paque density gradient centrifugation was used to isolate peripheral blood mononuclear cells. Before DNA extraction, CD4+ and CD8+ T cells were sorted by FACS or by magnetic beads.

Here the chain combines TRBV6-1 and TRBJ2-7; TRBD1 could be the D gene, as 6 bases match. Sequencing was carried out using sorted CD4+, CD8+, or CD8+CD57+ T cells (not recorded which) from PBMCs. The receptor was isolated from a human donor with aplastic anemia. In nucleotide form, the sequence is TGTGCCAGCAGTGAAGGGAACAGGGATAAGCAGTACTTC. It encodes CASSEGNRDKQYF.